This T cell receptor (beta chain) was recovered during a study of identical twins. This clonotype was seen many times. Its antigen is undetermined. Template switching (which added a universal primer site) was used, and cDNA carried unique molecular identifiers. TCRdb recomputed calls from the 5' RACE reads with MiXCR, one row per CDR3 protein. Among over 600,000 distinct CDR3 sequences listed, 21% were seen once. Study observations and caveats: Conclusions were based on cross-sectional statistical analysis, without following the same donors. Surplus twin overlap in beta out-of-frame sequences was less pronounced.

The CDR3 spans 15 residues. V lost 3 bases, J lost 0 bases, and 1 base stayed unmatched. The same sample was also used in a study of T cells expressing NK-cell markers. That work contributes: Several of the experiments relied on an anti-gamma-delta TCR antibody so that only alpha-beta TCR T cells were sorted.

Sample: PBMCs. The V gene is TRBV12-3 or TRBV12-4, the J gene TRBJ2-3; TRBD1 aligns across 9 bases. This receptor was taken from a woman aged 18-35 years in good health. CDR3 coding DNA: TGTGCCAGCAGTTTGACAGGGGGGAGCACAGATACGCAGTATTTT. Its translation is CASSLTGGSTDTQYF.